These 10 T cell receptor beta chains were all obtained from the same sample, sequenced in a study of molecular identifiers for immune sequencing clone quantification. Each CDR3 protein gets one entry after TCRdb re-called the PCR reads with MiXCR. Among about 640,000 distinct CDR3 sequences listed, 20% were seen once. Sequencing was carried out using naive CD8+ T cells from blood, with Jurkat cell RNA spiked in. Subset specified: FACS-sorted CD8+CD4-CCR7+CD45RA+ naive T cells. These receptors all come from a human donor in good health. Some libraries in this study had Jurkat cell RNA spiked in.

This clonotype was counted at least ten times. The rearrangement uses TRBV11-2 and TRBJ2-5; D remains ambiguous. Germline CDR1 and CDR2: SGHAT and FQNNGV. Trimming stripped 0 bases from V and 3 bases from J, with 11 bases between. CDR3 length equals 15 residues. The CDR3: CASSLDYGSEETQYF. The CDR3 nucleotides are TGTGCCAGCAGCTTAGATTACGGCAGCGAAGAGACCCAGTACTTC.

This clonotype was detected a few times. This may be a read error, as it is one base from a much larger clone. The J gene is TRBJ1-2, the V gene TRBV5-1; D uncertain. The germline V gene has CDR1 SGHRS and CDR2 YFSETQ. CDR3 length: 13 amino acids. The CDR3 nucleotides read TGCACCAGCAGCTTGCCAGCTAACTATGGCTACACCTTC. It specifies CTSSLPANYGYTF.

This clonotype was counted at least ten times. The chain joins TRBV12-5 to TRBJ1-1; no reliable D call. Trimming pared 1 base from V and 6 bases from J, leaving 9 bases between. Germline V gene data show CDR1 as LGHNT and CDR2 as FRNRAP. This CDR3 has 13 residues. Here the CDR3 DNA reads TGTGCTAGTGGTTTGGACCGGGTTCCTGAAGCTTTCTTT. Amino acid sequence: CASGLDRVPEAFF.

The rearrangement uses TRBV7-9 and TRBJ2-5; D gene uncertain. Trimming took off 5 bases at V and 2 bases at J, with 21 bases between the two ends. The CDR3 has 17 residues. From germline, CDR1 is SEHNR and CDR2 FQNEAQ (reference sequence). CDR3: CASSIPVGTGPQETQYF. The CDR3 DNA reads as TGTGCCAGCAGCATCCCAGTAGGCACCGGGCCGCAAGAGACCCAGTACTTC.

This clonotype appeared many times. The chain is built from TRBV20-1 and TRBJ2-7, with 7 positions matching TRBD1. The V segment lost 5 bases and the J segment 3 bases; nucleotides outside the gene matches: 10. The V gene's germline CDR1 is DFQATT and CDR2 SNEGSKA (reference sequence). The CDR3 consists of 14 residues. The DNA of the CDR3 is TGCAGTGCTTTAGCCGGGACAGAATTCTACGAGCAGTACTTC. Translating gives CSALAGTEFYEQYF.

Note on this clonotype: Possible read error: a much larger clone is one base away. CDR3 in amino acids: CSARDSETYGQYF. DNA of the CDR3: TGCAGTGCGCGGGACTCCGAAACCTACGGGCAGTACTTC. The chain couples TRBV20-1 to TRBJ2-7; TRBD2 is a possible D gene (6 bases). CDR3 length: 13 amino acids. Germline V lookup: CDR1 DFQATT, CDR2 SNEGSKA (reference sequence).

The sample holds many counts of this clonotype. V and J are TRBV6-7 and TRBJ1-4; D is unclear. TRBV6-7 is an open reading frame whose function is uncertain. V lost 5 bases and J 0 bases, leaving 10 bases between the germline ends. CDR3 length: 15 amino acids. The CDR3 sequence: CASSPEAATNEKLFF. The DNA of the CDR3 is TGTGCCAGCAGTCCTGAGGCAGCAACTAATGAAAAACTGTTTTTT.

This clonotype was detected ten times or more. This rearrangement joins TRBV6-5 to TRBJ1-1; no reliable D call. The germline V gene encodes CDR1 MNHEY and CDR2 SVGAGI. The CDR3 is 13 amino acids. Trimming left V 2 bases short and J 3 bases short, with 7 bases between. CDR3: CASSYRGYTEAFF. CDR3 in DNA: TGTGCCAGCAGTTACCGGGGTTACACTGAAGCTTTCTTT.

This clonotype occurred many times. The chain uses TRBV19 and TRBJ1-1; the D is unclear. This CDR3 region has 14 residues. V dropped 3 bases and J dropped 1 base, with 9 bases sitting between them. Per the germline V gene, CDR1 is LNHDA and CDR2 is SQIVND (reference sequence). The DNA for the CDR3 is TGTGCCAGTAGTATCTCCCATAAGAACACTGAAGCTTTCTTT. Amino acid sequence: CASSISHKNTEAFF.

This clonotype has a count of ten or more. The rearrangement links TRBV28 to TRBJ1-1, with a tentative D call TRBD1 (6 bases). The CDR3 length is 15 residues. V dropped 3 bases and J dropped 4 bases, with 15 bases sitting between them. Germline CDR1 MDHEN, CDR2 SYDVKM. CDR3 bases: TGTGCCAGCAGTTTCGGTTGGGGGCTCGGCACTGAAGCTTTCTTT. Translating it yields CASSFGWGLGTEAFF.